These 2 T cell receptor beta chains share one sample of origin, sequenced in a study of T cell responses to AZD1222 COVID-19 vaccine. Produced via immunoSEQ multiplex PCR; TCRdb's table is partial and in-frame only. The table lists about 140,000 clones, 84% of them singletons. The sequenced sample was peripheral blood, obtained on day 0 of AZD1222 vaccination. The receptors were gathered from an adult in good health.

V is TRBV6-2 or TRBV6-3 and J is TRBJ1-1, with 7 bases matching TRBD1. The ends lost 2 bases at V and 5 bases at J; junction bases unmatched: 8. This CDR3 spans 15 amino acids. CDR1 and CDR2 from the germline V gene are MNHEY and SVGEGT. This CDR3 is CASSYARGLRTEAFF. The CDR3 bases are TGTGCCAGCAGTTACGCCAGGGGGTTACGGACTGAAGCTTTCTTT.

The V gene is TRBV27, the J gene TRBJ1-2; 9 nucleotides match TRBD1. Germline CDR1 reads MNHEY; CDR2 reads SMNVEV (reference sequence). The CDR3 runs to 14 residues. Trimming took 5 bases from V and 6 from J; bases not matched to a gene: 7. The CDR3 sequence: CASSRTGEVDGYTF. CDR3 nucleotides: TGTGCCAGCAGTCGGACAGGGGAGGTTGATGGCTACACCTTC.